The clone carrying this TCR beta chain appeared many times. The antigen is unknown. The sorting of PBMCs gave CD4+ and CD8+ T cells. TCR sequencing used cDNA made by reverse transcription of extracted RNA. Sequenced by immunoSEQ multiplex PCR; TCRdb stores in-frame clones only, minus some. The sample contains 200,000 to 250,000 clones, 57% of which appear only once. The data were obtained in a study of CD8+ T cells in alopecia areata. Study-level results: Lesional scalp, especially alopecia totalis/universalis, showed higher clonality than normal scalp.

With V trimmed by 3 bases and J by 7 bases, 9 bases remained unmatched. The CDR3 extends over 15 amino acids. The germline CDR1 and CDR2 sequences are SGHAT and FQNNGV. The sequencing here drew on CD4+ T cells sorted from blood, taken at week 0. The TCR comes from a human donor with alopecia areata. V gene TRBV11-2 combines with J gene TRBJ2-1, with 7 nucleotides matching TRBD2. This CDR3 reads CASSFARTRLNEQFF. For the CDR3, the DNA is TGTGCCAGCAGCTTCGCCAGGACTAGGCTAAATGAGCAGTTCTTC.